A single sample is the source of the 27 T cell receptor beta chains below, sequenced in a study of control samples from healthy donors and cancer patients. Only in-frame clones appear in the TCRdb table, and some are missing; sequencing was by immunoSEQ multiplex PCR. The table records about 160,000 clones, roughly 94% of them present only once. The sequenced sample was blood. Receptors were obtained from a woman between 35 and 50 years old in good health.

This clone was detected only a few times. The V and J genes are TRBV7-8 and TRBJ1-1, with D hard to call. V was trimmed by 2 bases and J by 12 bases, leaving 13 bases between them. CDR1 SGHVS and CDR2 FQNEAQ come from the germline V gene. The CDR3 runs to 12 residues. CDR3 in DNA: TGTGCCAGCAGCTTATGGGCAGAGATAACTTTCTTT. Translation gives CASSLWAEITFF. The full variable domain, rest sourced from reference TRBV7-8 and TRBJ1-1, is GAGVSQSPRYKVAKRGQDVALRCDPISGHVSLFWYQQALGQGPEFLTYFQNEAQLDKSGLPSDRFFAERPEGSVSTLKIQRTQQEDSAVYLCASSLWAEITFFGQGTRLTVV.

The genes are TRBV5-6 and TRBJ2-7, with 8 bases identical to TRBD1. The CDR3 is made up of 13 amino acids. V was clipped by 4 bases and J by 4 bases; unmatched bases: 4. Germline V lookup: CDR1 SGHDT, CDR2 YYEEEE. CDR3 DNA: TGTGCCAGCAGCCTACAGGGGGAGTACGAGCAGTACTTC. Its translation: CASSLQGEYEQYF.

The J gene is TRBJ1-1, the V gene TRBV2; tentatively, D is TRBD1 (5 bases). The CDR3 spans 14 residues. Germline assignment: CDR1 SNHLY and CDR2 FYNNEI. Deletions cut 6 bases from V and 0 bases from J, with 11 bases between. CDR3 protein: CASSRQPMNTEAFF. The CDR3 DNA is TGTGCCAGCAGCCGACAGCCCATGAACACTGAAGCTTTCTTT.

This chain connects TRBV7-8 to TRBJ1-1, with D possibly being TRBD1 (5 bases). The CDR3 contains 13 residues. Trimming stripped 5 bases from V and 1 base from J, with 8 bases between. Per germline, CDR1 SGHVS and CDR2 FQNEAQ. This CDR3 is CASSHGGNTEAFF. The CDR3 DNA reads TGTGCCAGCAGCCATGGGGGGAACACTGAAGCTTTCTTT.

This chain joins TRBV5-1 and TRBJ1-1; TRBD1 matches 7 bases. V gave up 4 bases and J gave up 0 bases; unmatched junction bases: 3. The CDR3 covers 14 residues. Germline CDR1 is SGHRS and CDR2 is YFSETQ. This CDR3 is CASSTTGVNTEAFF. In DNA, the CDR3 is TGCGCCAGCAGCACAACAGGGGTGAACACTGAAGCTTTCTTT.

The genes are TRBV7-2 and TRBJ1-2; D is ambiguous. Between the trimmed V and J ends, which lost 2 bases and 3 bases, there was a span of 10 bases. Germline loops: CDR1 SGHTA, CDR2 FQGNSA. CDR3 length: 14 residues. CDR3 in DNA: TGTGCCAGCAGCTTACCCTATATTGACTATGGCTACACCTTC. Its protein product is CASSLPYIDYGYTF.

This chain connects TRBV11-2 to TRBJ2-5; 7 nucleotides match TRBD1. Trimming cost V 5 bases and J 5 bases; bases outside gene matches: 11. Germline CDR1 SGHAT, CDR2 FQNNGV. The CDR3 totals 15 residues. CDR3 amino acids: CASSTATGRLETQYF. CDR3 coding DNA: TGTGCCAGCAGCACTGCGACAGGGAGACTGGAGACCCAGTACTTC.

This chain uses TRBV19 with TRBJ1-5, with D possibly being TRBD1 (5 bases). From germline, CDR1 is LNHDA and CDR2 SQIVND (reference sequence). The V end lost 1 base, the J end lost 4 bases, and 11 bases lay between the germline ends. The CDR3 consists of 15 residues. The CDR3 here is CASSIVPGGNQPQHF. CDR3 nucleotides: TGTGCCAGTAGTATAGTCCCCGGGGGAAATCAGCCCCAGCATTTT.

This sequence joins TRBV3-1 (or the pseudogene TRBV3-2) and TRBJ2-1, with 10 nucleotides matching TRBD2. There are 17 residues in the CDR3. The V gene's germline CDR1 is LGHDT and CDR2 YNNKEL (reference sequence). J lost 2 bases, V lost 3 bases, and 7 bases had no gene match. CDR3 region: CASSHTIAGGPYNEQFF. The CDR3, as DNA: TGTGCCAGCAGCCACACGATAGCGGGAGGCCCCTACAATGAGCAGTTCTTC.

The DNA of the CDR3 is TGTGCCAGCAGGGGAAACGGGGTGTCGGACATTCAGTACTTC. Residues: CASRGNGVSDIQYF. This chain uses TRBV2 with TRBJ2-4; a possible D gene is TRBD2 (5 bases). V was pared by 6 bases and J by 8 bases, with 17 bases between. The CDR3 extends over 14 amino acids. Germline V lookup: CDR1 SNHLY, CDR2 FYNNEI.

The V and J genes are TRBV5-1 and TRBJ2-1; 8 bases match TRBD2. CDR3 size: 15 residues. V shed 3 bases and J 6 bases; nucleotides not matched to a gene: 8. Germline V gene lookup returns CDR1 SGHRS and CDR2 YFSETQ. The chain's CDR3 is CASSSISGTSNEQFF. DNA for the CDR3: TGCGCCAGCAGCTCGATCTCCGGGACTAGCAATGAGCAGTTCTTC.

V gene TRBV18 combines with J gene TRBJ1-5; D possibly corresponds to TRBD1 (5 bases). There are 16 residues in the CDR3. Germline lookup yields CDR1 KGHSH and CDR2 LQKENI. V lost 2 bases, J lost 4 bases, and 15 bases lay in between. This CDR3 reads CASSPDQGQANQPQHF. CDR3 DNA sequence: TGTGCCAGCTCACCAGATCAGGGCCAGGCAAATCAGCCCCAGCATTTT.

The chain has TRBV18 and TRBJ2-6, with unresolved D. Per the germline V gene, CDR1 is KGHSH and CDR2 is LQKENI. Trimming removed 2 bases at V and 0 bases at J, with 8 bases between. The CDR3 runs to 16 residues. The CDR3 here is CASSPETDSGANVLTF. The CDR3 nucleotides are TGTGCCAGCTCACCAGAGACCGACTCTGGGGCCAACGTCCTGACTTTC.

The table lists this clone with a count of one. This chain joins TRBV11-2 and TRBJ2-7; 9 nucleotides agree with TRBD2. Germline-derived CDR1 and CDR2 are SGHAT and FQNNGV. V gave up 5 bases and J gave up 0 bases; unmatched junction bases: 5. This CDR3 contains 15 residues. The CDR3 sequence is CASSTSGGSSYEQYF. In nucleotides, the CDR3 is TGTGCCAGCAGCACGAGCGGGGGGAGCTCCTACGAGCAGTACTTC.

V is TRBV3-1 (or the pseudogene TRBV3-2) and J is TRBJ2-4, with D hard to call. The CDR3 contains 14 residues. V gave up 0 bases and J gave up 7 bases, with 10 bases separating them. The germline V gene encodes CDR1 LGHDT and CDR2 YNNKEL (reference sequence). CDR3 protein: CASSQDNRGNIQYF. CDR3 nucleotides: TGTGCCAGCAGCCAAGACAACAGAGGCAACATTCAGTACTTC.

The V call is TRBV4-3, the J call TRBJ1-4; D uncertain. This CDR3 contains 17 residues. Germline V lookup: CDR1 LGHNA, CDR2 YSLEER. Trimming shortened V by 0 bases and J by 0 bases, and 11 bases separated the two germline ends. The CDR3 DNA sequence: TGCGCCAGCAGCCAAGATTTGTACAGAGCAACTAATGAAAAACTGTTTTTT. It encodes CASSQDLYRATNEKLFF.

The genes are TRBV10-3 and TRBJ2-2; no clear D gene. CDR3 size: 13 residues. Germline-derived CDR1 and CDR2 are ENHRY and SYGVKD. With 3 bases removed from V and 5 bases from J, the gap between germline ends came to 7 bases. The CDR3 DNA sequence: TGTGCCATCAGTGATTTGACAACCGGGGAGCTGTTTTTT. Protein sequence: CAISDLTTGELFF.

The chain uses TRBV30 and TRBJ1-5, with D possibly TRBD1 on 6 matching bases. The CDR3 sequence is 14 residues long. V dropped 8 bases and J dropped 2 bases, with 16 bases sitting between them. Germline V gene data show CDR1 as GTSNPN and CDR2 as SVGIG (reference sequence). The CDR3 nucleotides are TGTGCCGTGGACGGGGGGGCGGGCAATCAGCCCCAGCATTTT. Translating gives CAVDGGAGNQPQHF.

The chain carries TRBV27 and TRBJ1-1; D perhaps matches TRBD1 (5 bases). The CDR3 has 14 residues. CDR1 is MNHEY, CDR2 SMNVEV, per germline (reference sequence). Trimming removed 2 bases from V and 1 base from J, with 8 bases in between. CDR3 protein: CASSLSTGNTEAFF. DNA for the CDR3: TGTGCCAGCAGTTTAAGTACAGGGAACACTGAAGCTTTCTTT.

The chain is built from TRBV5-5 and TRBJ2-7; D perhaps matches TRBD1 (5 bases). Per the germline V gene, CDR1 is SGHKS and CDR2 is YYEKEE (reference sequence). The length of the CDR3 is 14 residues. V was pared by 4 bases and J by 4 bases, with 15 bases between. The CDR3 nucleotides are TGTGCCAGCAGCGTTTCCCAGGGCCCTTACGAGCAGTACTTC. This translates into CASSVSQGPYEQYF.

The chain links TRBV30 to TRBJ1-6, with D hard to call. CDR1 and CDR2 from the germline V gene are GTSNPN and SVGIG (reference sequence). The CDR3 contains 12 residues. Trimming stripped 5 bases from V and 7 bases from J, with 9 bases between. This CDR3 is CAWGHSNSPLHF. The DNA of the CDR3 is TGTGCCTGGGGCCACTCGAATTCACCCCTCCACTTT. Using reference TRBV30 and TRBJ1-6 for the parts outside the CDR3, the full variable domain is SQTIHQWPATLVQPVGSPLSLECTVEGTSNPNLYWYRQAAGRGLQLLFYSVGIGQISSEVPQNLSASRPQDRQFILSSKKLLLSDSGFYLCAWGHSNSPLHFGNGTRLTVT.

The chain joins TRBV11-2 to TRBJ2-1; D is possibly TRBD1 (5 bases). The CDR3 loop spans 18 amino acids. The germline V gene has CDR1 SGHAT and CDR2 FQNNGV. Between the trimmed V and J ends, which lost 1 base and 0 bases, there was a span of 16 bases. The CDR3 nucleotides read TGTGCCAGCAGCTTAGTTATTCAGGGTACGAGCTCCTACAATGAGCAGTTCTTC. This encodes CASSLVIQGTSSYNEQFF.

V is TRBV4-3 and J is TRBJ1-2; 10 bases align to TRBD1. J gave up 5 bases and V 4 bases, and 7 bases lay outside the gene matches. The CDR3 is 15 amino acids. CDR1 and CDR2 from the germline V gene are LGHNA and YSLEER. CDR3 amino acids: CASSRKGQGEYGYTF. The CDR3 DNA follows: TGCGCCAGCAGCCGAAAAGGACAGGGGGAATATGGCTACACCTTC.

This clone was found a few times. V is TRBV4-3 and J is TRBJ1-1; D unclear. The CDR3 extends over 13 amino acids. Trimming removed 3 bases at V and 6 bases at J, with 11 bases between. Germline V gives CDR1 LGHNA, CDR2 YSLEER. CDR3 bases: TGCGCCAGCAGCCATATGGGTGAATCTGAAGCTTTCTTT. It specifies CASSHMGESEAFF.

The chain joins TRBV7-8 to TRBJ1-5; 7 bases map to TRBD1. V lost 0 bases to trimming and J lost 3 bases; unmatched junction nucleotides: 2. Looked up from germline, CDR1 is SGHVS and CDR2 is FQNEAQ. This CDR3 has 15 residues. CDR3 loop: CASSLAGQVNQPQHF. As DNA, the CDR3 is TGTGCCAGCAGCTTAGCCGGACAGGTCAATCAGCCCCAGCATTTT.

The chain is built from TRBV20-1 and TRBJ2-5; 7 positions match TRBD2. J lost 4 bases, V lost 6 bases, and 2 bases had no gene match. Germline V gives CDR1 DFQATT, CDR2 SNEGSKA (reference sequence). The CDR3 is 11 residues long. The CDR3 bases are TGCAGTGCCCTAGCGGCAGAGACCCAGTACTTC. Protein sequence: CSALAAETQYF.

J is TRBJ1-2 and V is TRBV7-9, with TRBD1 matching 10 bases. The junction had 7 bases not matched to a gene; V was cut back by 5 bases and J by 4 bases. This CDR3 region has 15 residues. Germline V gene sequence: CDR1 SEHNR, CDR2 FQNEAQ (reference sequence). DNA of the CDR3: TGTGCCAGCAGCCGAATCGGACAGGGGGGCTATGGCTACACCTTC. It encodes CASSRIGQGGYGYTF.